This T cell receptor beta chain was captured in a study of CD8+ T cells in alopecia areata. The authors extracted RNA and reverse transcribed it into cDNA as the sequencing template. Sequencing was performed with immunoSEQ multiplex PCR; in TCRdb, only in-frame clones are kept and a portion is missing. The table has 65,000 to 95,000 clones, 51% seen once. The CDR3 loop spans 14 amino acids. Germline V gene sequence: CDR1 MDHEN, CDR2 SYDVKM. Trimming cost V 3 bases and J 8 bases, with 14 bases left between them. The chain recombines TRBV28 with TRBJ2-4; D possibly matches TRBD1 or TRBD2 (5 bases each). This clonotype was sampled from a human donor with alopecia areata. Sequenced input: NKG2D-high CD8+ T cells sorted from blood. The CDR3 DNA is TGTGCCAGCAGTTTCCGGGGACCCGGGGACATTCAGTACTTC. The encoded protein is CASSFRGPGDIQYF.